The 17 T cell receptor beta chains below all came from one sample that was sequenced in a study of shared clonotypes between healthy human individuals. Only in-frame clones appear in the TCRdb table, and some are missing; sequencing was by immunoSEQ multiplex PCR. The table lists over a million clones, about 98.5% of them singletons. Source material: naive CD4+ T cells sorted from blood. The subset is: CD45RA+ positively selected. Receptors originate from a man aged 25-45 years in good health.

The chain employs TRBV5-1 and TRBJ1-2, with 9 bases aligning to TRBD1. With 3 bases clipped from V and 4 bases from J, the junction kept 10 bases outside the gene matches. This CDR3 has 16 amino acids. Germline V gene sequence: CDR1 SGHRS, CDR2 YFSETQ. Here the CDR3 DNA reads TGCGCCAGCAGCTCCGGGACAGGGAGGAGTGGCTATGGCTACACCTTC. Translation gives CASSSGTGRSGYGYTF.

The V and J genes are TRBV28 and TRBJ2-7; no firm D call. V gave up 2 bases and J gave up 0 bases, with 8 bases separating them. The CDR3 extends over 14 amino acids. CDR1 and CDR2 (germline): MDHEN, SYDVKM. CDR3 DNA sequence: TGTGCCAGCAGTTTAGACTCCGGCTCCTACGAGCAGTACTTC. Translating it yields CASSLDSGSYEQYF.

V and J are TRBV5-5 and TRBJ1-2; D remains ambiguous. The CDR3 runs 17 residues. With 1 base removed from V and 6 bases from J, the gap between germline ends came to 22 bases. The germline V gene has CDR1 SGHKS and CDR2 YYEKEE (reference sequence). This chain's CDR3 is CASSLFRPRFVLNGYTF. CDR3 nucleotide sequence: TGTGCCAGCAGCTTGTTCCGACCCAGATTCGTTTTGAATGGCTACACCTTC.

This clone was picked up one time. Additional DNA sequences in this sample encode the identical CDR3. This chain connects TRBV7-2 to TRBJ2-5; D gene ambiguous. CDR3 length equals 11 residues. CDR1 and CDR2 (germline): SGHTA, FQGNSA. The germline V and J ends were trimmed by 5 bases and 5 bases, with 6 bases remaining between them. CDR3 region: CASSARETQYF. CDR3 in DNA: TGTGCCAGCAGCGCACGGGAGACCCAGTACTTC.

The V and J genes are TRBV5-6 and TRBJ2-5; D is possibly TRBD1 (6 bases). Trimming shortened V by 4 bases and J by 2 bases, and 12 bases separated the two germline ends. Germline V gene data show CDR1 as SGHDT and CDR2 as YYEEEE. CDR3 length: 14 amino acids. CDR3 amino acids: CASSPLGQQETQYF. In DNA form, the CDR3 reads TGTGCCAGCAGCCCTTTGGGACAACAAGAGACCCAGTACTTC.

V gene TRBV9 combines with J gene TRBJ1-5, with TRBD1 as a possible D gene (6 bases). Germline CDR1 reads SGDLS; CDR2 reads YYNGEE. This CDR3 region has 14 residues. The germline V and J ends were trimmed by 4 bases and 4 bases, with 12 bases remaining between them. The DNA of the CDR3 is TGTGCCAGCAGCCCCGGACAGCCGAATCAGCCCCAGCATTTT. It codes for CASSPGQPNQPQHF.

The V gene is TRBV7-8, the J gene TRBJ2-3; 9 bases map to TRBD2. This CDR3 comprises 15 residues. Germline trimming cut 3 bases from V and 1 base from J; bases unmatched to any gene: 2. Per germline, CDR1 SGHVS and CDR2 FQNEAQ. CDR3 residues: CASSFSGSGTDTQYF. Written as DNA, the CDR3 is TGTGCCAGCAGCTTTAGCGGGAGTGGCACAGATACGCAGTATTTT.

The chain is built from TRBV18 and TRBJ2-3, with 8 bases fitting TRBD1. Germline loops: CDR1 KGHSH, CDR2 LQKENI. Losses at the gene ends were 3 bases for V and 7 bases for J; bases not matched to a gene: 12. The CDR3 is 16 residues long. The CDR3 sequence is CASSPLPRQGPYTQYF. CDR3 DNA: TGTGCCAGCTCACCCCTCCCAAGACAGGGGCCTTATACGCAGTATTTT.

This chain connects TRBV11-2 to TRBJ1-1; D is possibly TRBD1 (5 bases). Germline CDR1 reads SGHAT; CDR2 reads FQNNGV. V dropped 10 bases and J dropped 3 bases, with 15 bases sitting between them. There are 13 residues in the CDR3. DNA of the CDR3: TGTGCCACCCTCAGGGTTAAGGACACTGAAGCTTTCTTT. Its translation: CATLRVKDTEAFF. Supplemented by reference TRBV11-2 and TRBJ1-1, the full variable domain reads EAGVAQSPRYKIIEKRQSVAFWCNPISGHATLYWYQQILGQGPKLLIQFQNNGVVDDSQLPKDRFSAERLKGVDSTLKIQPAKLEDSAVYLCATLRVKDTEAFFGQGTRLTVV.

The chain is built from TRBV30 and TRBJ2-2; D remains unclear. Trimming took 2 bases from V and 4 from J, leaving 8 bases between them. The CDR3 contains 13 residues. CDR1 is GTSNPN, CDR2 SVGIG, per germline (reference sequence). The CDR3 nucleotides are TGTGCCTGGAGTTCCGGTCGCACCGGGGAGCTGTTTTTT. It codes for CAWSSGRTGELFF.

CDR3 residues: CASSGGTGASNQPQHF. The CDR3 DNA reads as TGTGCCAGTAGTGGGGGGACAGGGGCTAGCAATCAGCCCCAGCATTTT. The chain uses TRBV19 and TRBJ1-5; 10 bases are shared with TRBD1. V lost 5 bases to trimming and J lost 0 bases; unmatched junction nucleotides: 4. The CDR3 length is 16 residues. From germline, CDR1 is LNHDA and CDR2 SQIVND (reference sequence).

In regard to this clone: At the DNA level, this CDR3 is encoded by other sequences in the same sample as well. The chain carries TRBV18 and TRBJ1-1, with a possible D match to TRBD1 (5 bases). The CDR3 is 14 residues long. Germline V lookup: CDR1 KGHSH, CDR2 LQKENI. The V gene lost 2 bases and the J gene lost 5 bases, with 12 bases spanning the gap. The CDR3 sequence: CASSPGGAGTEAFF. The CDR3 DNA follows: TGTGCCAGCTCACCAGGAGGGGCTGGAACTGAAGCTTTCTTT. The full variable domain, with the rest looked up from reference TRBV18 and TRBJ1-1, is NAGVMQNPRHLVRRRGQEARLRCSPMKGHSHVYWYRQLPEEGLKFMVYLQKENIIDESGMPKERFSAEFPKEGPSILRIQQVVRGDSAAYFCASSPGGAGTEAFFGQGTRLTVV.

In the case of this clone: The junction does not match germline at one end; this may be a read error. The chain is built from TRBV28 and TRBJ2-3, with 7 bases lining up with TRBD1. The CDR3 sequence is 12 residues long. Per germline, CDR1 MDHEN and CDR2 SYDVKM. CDR3 sequence: CASSTYGTDLDF. The CDR3 DNA is TGTGCCAGCAGTACTTACGGGACAGACCTTGACTTT.

This chain uses TRBV5-1 with TRBJ2-5; perhaps D is TRBD1 or TRBD2 (5 bases each). V lost 0 bases, J lost 5 bases, and 17 bases lay in between. The germline V gene encodes CDR1 SGHRS and CDR2 YFSETQ. This CDR3 region has 16 residues. The CDR3, as DNA: TGCGCCAGCAGCTTGGAGGGGACGCCGCGGCGGGAGACCCAGTACTTC. Its translation is CASSLEGTPRRETQYF.

Comments on this clone: This CDR3 is also generated by other DNA sequences in the sample. The rearrangement joins TRBV2 to TRBJ2-3; D unclear. The length of the CDR3 is 11 residues. Looked up from germline, CDR1 is SNHLY and CDR2 is FYNNEI. The V end lost 4 bases, the J end lost 4 bases, and 3 bases lay between the germline ends. The CDR3: CASSVADTQYF. The DNA of the CDR3 is TGTGCCAGCAGTGTGGCAGATACGCAGTATTTT. Filled out from reference TRBV2 and TRBJ2-3, the complete variable domain reads EPEVTQTPSHQVTQMGQEVILRCVPISNHLYFYWYRQILGQKVEFLVSFYNNEISEKSEIFDDQFSVERPDGSNFTLKIRSTKLEDSAMYFCASSVADTQYFGPGTRLTVL.

This rearrangement joins TRBV11-2 to TRBJ1-3; no clear D. This CDR3 contains 16 residues. V lost 0 bases and J lost 0, with 9 bases in between. Germline CDR1 and CDR2: SGHAT and FQNNGV. The CDR3 spells CASSLDNTNSGNTIYF. CDR3 nucleotide sequence: TGTGCCAGCAGCTTAGATAATACCAACTCTGGAAACACCATATATTTT.

The rearrangement joins TRBV15 to TRBJ2-4, with D possibly TRBD1 on 6 matching bases. Germline CDR1 is LNHNV and CDR2 is YYDKDF (reference sequence). This CDR3 has 16 residues. V gave up 1 base and J gave up 0 bases, with 10 bases separating them. CDR3 nucleotides: TGTGCCACCAGCAGAGTGACAGGAGTAGCCAAAAACATTCAGTACTTC. Its protein is CATSRVTGVAKNIQYF.